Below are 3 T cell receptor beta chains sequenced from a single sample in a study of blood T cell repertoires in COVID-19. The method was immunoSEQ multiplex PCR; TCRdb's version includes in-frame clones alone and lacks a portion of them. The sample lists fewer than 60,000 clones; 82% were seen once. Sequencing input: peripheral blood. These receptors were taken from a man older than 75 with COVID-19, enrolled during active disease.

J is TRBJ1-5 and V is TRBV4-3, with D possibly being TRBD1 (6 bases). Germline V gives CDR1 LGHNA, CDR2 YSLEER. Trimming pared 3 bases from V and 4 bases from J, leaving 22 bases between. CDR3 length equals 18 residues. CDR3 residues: CASSHSVGTRGGNQPQHF. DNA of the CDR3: TGCGCCAGCAGCCACTCAGTAGGGACCCGAGGGGGTAATCAGCCCCAGCATTTT.

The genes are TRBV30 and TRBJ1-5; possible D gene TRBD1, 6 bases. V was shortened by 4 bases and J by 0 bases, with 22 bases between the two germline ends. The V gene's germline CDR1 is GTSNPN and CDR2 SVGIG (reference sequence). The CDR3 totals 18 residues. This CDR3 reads CAWTLPRTAPYSNQPQHF. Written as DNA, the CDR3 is TGTGCCTGGACCCTACCAAGGACAGCCCCTTATAGCAATCAGCCCCAGCATTTT.

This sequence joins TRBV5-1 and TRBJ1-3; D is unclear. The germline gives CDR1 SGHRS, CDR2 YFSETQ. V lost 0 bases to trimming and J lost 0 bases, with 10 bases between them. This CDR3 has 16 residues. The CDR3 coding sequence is TGCGCCAGCAGCTTGGTACGGTCTAGCTCTGGAAACACCATATATTTT. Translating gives CASSLVRSSSGNTIYF.